This is a list of T cell receptor beta chains from one sample in a study of cytomegalovirus exposure and HLA in healthy donors. Only in-frame clones appear in the TCRdb table, and some are missing; sequencing was by immunoSEQ multiplex PCR. The data hold 110,000 to 150,000 clones, with 70% observed a single time. The sample taken for sequencing was PBMCs. The source of these receptors is a woman in her sixties in good health and CMV-seropositive. Each CDR3 is given with its conserved first and last residue. Each record gives: J gene, V gene, D gene, clone size, CDR3 DNA, CDR3 protein. D genes are given only for firm matches. The size of a clone is reported for some rows only, either as once, few or many, or as a class for expanded clones.

TRBJ1-2	TRBV28	TRBD1	.	TGTGCCAGCAGTGAGAAGACAGGGGTATACTATGGCTACACCTTC	CASSEKTGVYYGYTF
TRBJ2-5	TRBV5-1	TRBD2	.	TGCGCCAGCAGCTCCGGGGGGGCTGGGACCCAGTACTTC	CASSSGGAGTQYF
TRBJ2-7	TRBV14	TRBD2	.	TGTGCCAGCACGTTGGCTAGCGGACCGTACGAGCAGTACTTC	CASTLASGPYEQYF
TRBJ2-7	TRBV28	TRBD2	.	TGTGCCACCGAAAGCGGGACCCGCTACGAGCAGTACTTC	CATESGTRYEQYF
TRBJ1-1	TRBV6-5	.	.	TGTGCCAGCAGTTACAGGGGCGTTAGGGGTGAAGCTTTCTTT	CASSYRGVRGEAFF
TRBJ1-2	TRBV19	.	.	TGTGCCAGTAGTATGCGGCAAGGCTACACCTTC	CASSMRQGYTF
TRBJ1-1	TRBV4-1	.	.	TGCGCCAGCAGCCAAGATAACCTACTAGACACTGAAGCTTTCTTT	CASSQDNLLDTEAFF
TRBJ1-1	TRBV9	.	.	TGTGCCAGCAGCGTAGTTTCCCAGAACACTGAAGCTTTCTTT	CASSVVSQNTEAFF
TRBJ1-1	TRBV5-1	.	.	TGCGCCAGCAGCTTGGCCGTACAGAACACTGAAGCTTTCTTT	CASSLAVQNTEAFF
TRBJ1-2	TRBV6-1	.	.	TGTGCCAGCAGAGAGGACTCAAACTATGGCTACACCTTC	CASREDSNYGYTF
TRBJ2-7	TRBV7-9	TRBD2	once	TGTGCCAGCAGCTTAGCGGAAGTCGAGCGGGAGTCGCAGTACTTC	CASSLAEVERESQYF
TRBJ1-4	TRBV10-2	.	.	TGCGCCAGCAGGGACACAGGGTTAGGTGAAAAACTGTTTTTT	CASRDTGLGEKLFF
TRBJ2-7	TRBV9	.	.	TGTGCCAGCAGCTCCGAGGGAAACTACGAGCAGTACTTC	CASSSEGNYEQYF
TRBJ2-5	TRBV10-3	TRBD1	few	TGTGCCATCAGTGAGCCGGGACAGGGGGCAGAGACCCAGTACTTC	CAISEPGQGAETQYF
TRBJ1-5	TRBV5-4	.	.	TGTGCCAGCAGCCCACCGGGGTGTAATCAGCCCCAGCATTTT	CASSPPGCNQPQHF
TRBJ1-4	TRBV14	.	.	TGTGCCAGCAGCCCGTTTGACAGAGCTAATGAAAAACTGTTTTTT	CASSPFDRANEKLFF
TRBJ2-5	TRBV5-1	TRBD2	.	TGCGCCAGCAGCTTTTTAACGGGAGGGCCGGTAGAGACCCAGTACTTC	CASSFLTGGPVETQYF
TRBJ2-1	TRBV5-6	TRBD1	.	TGTGCCAGCACCCTTGGGACAGGCAAAAACAATGAGCAGTTCTTC	CASTLGTGKNNEQFF
TRBJ1-1	TRBV19	TRBD1	.	TGTGCCAGTAGTATGACAGGGCTGAACACTGAAGCTTTCTTT	CASSMTGLNTEAFF
TRBJ2-7	TRBV28	.	.	TGTGCCAGCAGTTTTTCAACGGGGGAGCAGTACTTC	CASSFSTGEQYF
TRBJ1-2	TRBV19	TRBD1	.	TGTGCCAGTAGTATTGGACAGGGGCGAGGCTACACCTTC	CASSIGQGRGYTF
TRBJ1-1	TRBV5-1	.	few	TGCGCCAGCAGCTTGGCCCGCGGGAGGAACACTGAAGCTTTCTTT	CASSLARGRNTEAFF
TRBJ2-5	TRBV6-6	.	.	TGTGCCAGCAGCCTATCGGACAGAATCCAAGAGACCCAGTACTTC	CASSLSDRIQETQYF
TRBJ1-1	TRBV9	.	.	TGTGCCAGCAGCGTAGCTACTGGGGGGGGGACTGAAGCTTTCTTT	CASSVATGGGTEAFF
TRBJ2-1	TRBV7-2	.	once	TGTGCCAGCAGCTTACGAGGGAGAAGGAACAATGAGCAGTTCTTC	CASSLRGRRNNEQFF
TRBJ2-1	TRBV5-1	.	.	TGCGCCAGCAGCTTGGTTCATGCGGTGATAGACAATGAGCAGTTCTTC	CASSLVHAVIDNEQFF